Shown below are 25 T cell receptor beta chains from a single sample sequenced in a study of T cell responses to AZD1222 COVID-19 vaccine. The data were produced by immunoSEQ multiplex PCR, yet TCRdb's version contains in-frame clones alone and is incomplete. The sample has 200,000 or so clones; about 90% are singletons. This sample comprised peripheral blood, obtained on day 0 of AZD1222 vaccination. These receptors were taken from an adult in good health.

This chain uses TRBV7-2 with TRBJ1-4, with a tentative D call TRBD1 (6 bases). The CDR3 spans 16 residues. V was trimmed by 2 bases and J by 11 bases, leaving 21 bases between them. CDR1 SGHTA and CDR2 FQGNSA come from the germline V gene. This chain's CDR3 is CASSLSRQGPREKLFF. CDR3 in DNA: TGTGCCAGCAGCTTATCGAGGCAGGGGCCTCGGGAGAAACTGTTTTTT.

The CDR3 is CASRLQGEAFF. CDR3 DNA: TGTGCCAGCAGGTTACAGGGTGAGGCTTTCTTT. The chain is built from TRBV2 and TRBJ1-1, with D possibly matching TRBD1 (6 bases). This CDR3 is 11 amino acids long. Germline assignment: CDR1 SNHLY and CDR2 FYNNEI. Trimming removed 6 bases from V and 11 bases from J, with 13 bases in between. Filled out from reference TRBV2 and TRBJ1-1, the complete variable domain reads EPEVTQTPSHQVTQMGQEVILRCVPISNHLYFYWYRQILGQKVEFLVSFYNNEISEKSEIFDDQFSVERPDGSNFTLKIRSTKLEDSAMYFCASRLQGEAFFGQGTRLTVV.

J is TRBJ1-2 and V is TRBV7-9, with no clear D. The V and J ends lost 1 base and 5 bases respectively, with 11 bases between them. CDR1 is SEHNR and CDR2 is FQNEAQ in the germline V gene (reference sequence). The CDR3 has 14 residues. The CDR3 loop is CASSLEGLAYGYTF. As DNA, the CDR3 is TGTGCCAGCAGCTTAGAGGGTCTCGCATATGGCTACACCTTC.

V is TRBV5-6 and J is TRBJ2-7; 7 nucleotides align to TRBD1. The CDR3 sequence is 13 residues long. The germline CDR1 and CDR2 sequences are SGHDT and YYEEEE. V dropped 3 bases and J dropped 5; count of bases not matched to a gene: 5. The CDR3 nucleotides are TGTGCCAGCAGCTGGACAGGCGTCAACGAGCAGTACTTC. Encoded protein: CASSWTGVNEQYF.

This chain joins TRBV4-1 and TRBJ2-7, with D possibly TRBD1 on 6 matching bases. CDR1 and CDR2 from the germline V gene are MGHRA and YSYEKL. V lost 0 bases, J lost 2 bases, and 14 bases lay in between. The CDR3 consists of 16 residues. CDR3 DNA sequence: TGCGCCAGCAGCCAAGATGACAGGCCAAGGACCTACGAGCAGTACTTC. As protein: CASSQDDRPRTYEQYF.

V and J are TRBV4-1 and TRBJ1-5; no clear D gene. CDR3 length: 12 residues. Germline V gene lookup returns CDR1 MGHRA and CDR2 YSYEKL. Trimming took 1 base from V and 9 from J, leaving 7 bases between them. This CDR3 is CASSQGGRPQHF. The CDR3 nucleotides read TGCGCCAGCAGCCAAGGGGGTAGGCCCCAGCATTTT.

This sequence joins TRBV7-2 and TRBJ1-4; D gene ambiguous. In germline, CDR1 is SGHTA, CDR2 FQGNSA. The V and J ends lost 1 base and 0 bases respectively, with 3 bases between them. The CDR3 extends over 14 amino acids. The chain's CDR3 is CASSLDATNEKLFF. CDR3 in DNA: TGTGCCAGCAGCTTAGACGCAACTAATGAAAAACTGTTTTTT.

This clone was observed a single time. This chain links TRBV10-3 with TRBJ1-2, with D perhaps TRBD1 (5 bases). The CDR3 sequence is 13 residues long. Germline loops: CDR1 ENHRY, CDR2 SYGVKD. The V end lost 7 bases, the J end lost 4 bases, and 13 bases lay between the germline ends. This CDR3 reads CAIKATAPYGYTF. In nucleotides, the CDR3 is TGTGCCATCAAGGCGACAGCACCCTATGGCTACACCTTC.

On this clone: The same CDR3 arises from other DNA sequences in this sample as well. J is TRBJ1-5 and V is TRBV9; no clear D gene. This CDR3 has 12 amino acids. V lost 0 bases and J 5 bases, leaving 3 bases between the germline ends. Per the germline V gene, CDR1 is SGDLS and CDR2 is YYNGEE. The CDR3 DNA follows: TGTGCCAGCAGCGTAGGAGATCAGCCCCAGCATTTT. It encodes CASSVGDQPQHF.

V usage is TRBV11-2 and J usage is TRBJ1-5; D uncertain. Trimming removed 2 bases from V and 2 bases from J, with 13 bases in between. The CDR3 totals 16 residues. Germline values: CDR1 SGHAT, CDR2 FQNNGV. The CDR3 spells CASSLLPGVGNQPQHF. The CDR3 coding sequence is TGTGCCAGCAGCTTACTCCCGGGAGTGGGCAATCAGCCCCAGCATTTT. The whole variable domain, remainder taken from reference TRBV11-2 and TRBJ1-5, is EAGVAQSPRYKIIEKRQSVAFWCNPISGHATLYWYQQILGQGPKLLIQFQNNGVVDDSQLPKDRFSAERLKGVDSTLKIQPAKLEDSAVYLCASSLLPGVGNQPQHFGDGTRLSIL.

This chain joins TRBV6-5 and TRBJ2-7, with a possible D match to TRBD2 (5 bases). V gave up 0 bases and J gave up 5 bases, with 11 bases separating them. This CDR3 contains 14 residues. Germline values: CDR1 MNHEY, CDR2 SVGAGI. The DNA for the CDR3 is TGTGCCAGCAGTTACTCGACGGACTCGGACGAGCAGTACTTC. Amino acid sequence: CASSYSTDSDEQYF.

The CDR3 sequence is CASSPYYGTGRSYEQYF. CDR3 DNA sequence: TGCGCCAGCAGCCCCTACTACGGGACAGGGAGGTCCTACGAGCAGTACTTC. The chain links TRBV4-1 to TRBJ2-7; 9 bases are a match to TRBD1. The CDR3 consists of 17 residues. Germline CDR1 is MGHRA and CDR2 is YSYEKL. V was clipped by 4 bases and J by 1 base; unmatched bases: 11.

This clone appeared a single time. The chain recombines TRBV7-9 with TRBJ1-4; 9 nucleotides align to TRBD1. V gave up 4 bases and J gave up 4 bases; unmatched junction bases: 4. The CDR3 is 15 residues long. CDR1 is SEHNR and CDR2 is FQNEAQ in the germline V gene (reference sequence). The CDR3 region is CASSYQDRGNEKLFF. For the CDR3, the DNA is TGTGCCAGCAGCTACCAGGACAGGGGTAATGAAAAACTGTTTTTT.

The chain carries TRBV5-4 and TRBJ2-7, with D unresolved. The germline gives CDR1 SGHNT, CDR2 YYREEE (reference sequence). The CDR3 sequence is 14 residues long. V shed 0 bases and J shed 2 bases, with 9 bases lying between them. The CDR3 region is CASSLARVPYEQYF. The CDR3 DNA sequence: TGTGCCAGCAGCTTGGCTCGGGTCCCCTACGAGCAGTACTTC.

This clone was seen once. The rearrangement joins TRBV4-1 to TRBJ1-1, with D tentatively TRBD1 (6 bases). The CDR3 covers 18 residues. V dropped 0 bases and J dropped 0 bases, with 17 bases sitting between them. From germline, CDR1 is MGHRA and CDR2 YSYEKL. The DNA of the CDR3 is TGCGCCAGCAGCCAAGATTTTGAGGGGGGCGAATTGAACACTGAAGCTTTCTTT. It is translated as CASSQDFEGGELNTEAFF.

The chain recombines TRBV10-3 with TRBJ1-5; 9 nucleotides match TRBD1. Germline lookup yields CDR1 ENHRY and CDR2 SYGVKD. CDR3 length: 16 residues. V lost 10 bases to trimming and J lost 4 bases; unmatched junction nucleotides: 14. The CDR3 reads CATTPGKTGGNQPQHF. The CDR3 coding sequence is TGTGCCACCACCCCCGGGAAGACAGGGGGAAATCAGCCCCAGCATTTT.

The genes are TRBV7-9 and TRBJ2-7; the match to TRBD1 covers 8 bases. The CDR3 covers 15 residues. With V trimmed by 5 bases and J by 1 base, 7 bases remained unmatched. The germline V gene encodes CDR1 SEHNR and CDR2 FQNEAQ (reference sequence). CDR3 in amino acids: CASSPLDRASYEQYF. DNA for the CDR3: TGTGCCAGCAGCCCTCTGGACAGGGCTTCCTACGAGCAGTACTTC.

V and J are TRBV7-6 and TRBJ1-2, with 9 bases that match TRBD1. The CDR3 is 16 residues long. From germline, CDR1 is SGHVS and CDR2 FNYEAQ. Germline trimming cut 6 bases from V and 4 bases from J; bases unmatched to any gene: 12. The CDR3 here is CASRGRDRAGVYGYTF. Written as DNA, the CDR3 is TGTGCCAGCAGAGGCCGGGACAGGGCGGGAGTCTATGGCTACACCTTC.

This clone has a handful of counts. This chain joins TRBV3-1 (or the pseudogene TRBV3-2) and TRBJ1-2; D uncertain. V shed 0 bases and J shed 2 bases, with 16 bases lying between them. CDR1 is LGHDT and CDR2 is YNNKEL in the germline V gene (reference sequence). The CDR3 loop spans 17 amino acids. The CDR3 DNA reads as TGTGCCAGCAGCCAAGATTCTCCGTCAAAAGGCAACTATGGCTACACCTTC. It codes for CASSQDSPSKGNYGYTF.

The rearrangement links TRBV4-1 to TRBJ1-6, with 8 bases lining up with TRBD1. The germline gives CDR1 MGHRA, CDR2 YSYEKL. This CDR3 has 17 residues. Trimming at V came to 1 base and at J to 6 bases, leaving 8 bases not matched to a gene. The CDR3 sequence: CASSQVKGQVINSPLHF. As DNA, the CDR3 is TGCGCCAGCAGCCAAGTGAAGGGACAGGTGATTAATTCACCCCTCCACTTT.

V is TRBV7-2 and J is TRBJ1-1; no reliable D call. The CDR3 spans 14 residues. The V end was cut by 5 bases, the J end by 0 bases, with 10 bases between. Germline values: CDR1 SGHTA, CDR2 FQGNSA. The CDR3 sequence: CASSVNYMNTEAFF. The CDR3 nucleotides read TGTGCCAGCAGCGTCAACTACATGAACACTGAAGCTTTCTTT.

The chain has TRBV30 and TRBJ1-3; D gene ambiguous. The CDR3 runs to 15 residues. Germline V gives CDR1 GTSNPN, CDR2 SVGIG (reference sequence). With 4 bases removed from V and 0 bases from J, the gap between germline ends came to 13 bases. This CDR3 reads CAWMYGPASGNTIYF. Written as DNA, the CDR3 is TGTGCCTGGATGTATGGGCCAGCCTCTGGAAACACCATATATTTT.

V and J are TRBV5-5 and TRBJ2-5; 8 nucleotides match TRBD1. The V and J ends lost 4 bases and 7 bases, in that order; junction bases with no gene match: 9. Per the germline V gene, CDR1 is SGHKS and CDR2 is YYEKEE (reference sequence). The CDR3 consists of 14 residues. Here the CDR3 reads CASSTSGGDGTQYF. In DNA, the CDR3 is TGTGCCAGCAGCACATCAGGGGGCGACGGGACCCAGTACTTC.

The V call is TRBV5-4, the J call TRBJ1-2; 9 bases map to TRBD1. The CDR3 contains 15 residues. The V gene's germline CDR1 is SGHNT and CDR2 YYREEE (reference sequence). Trimming removed 0 bases from V and 7 bases from J; junction bases left unmatched: 7. For the CDR3, the DNA is TGTGCCAGCAGCTTGGCCGGGACAGGGTCGGCTGGCTACACCTTC. Protein product: CASSLAGTGSAGYTF. Filled out from reference TRBV5-4 and TRBJ1-2, the complete variable domain reads ETGVTQSPTHLIKTRGQQVTLRCSSQSGHNTVSWYQQALGQGPQFIFQYYREEENGRGNFPPRFSGLQFPNYSSELNVNALELDDSALYLCASSLAGTGSAGYTFGSGTRLTVV.

The count of this clone is one. The V call is TRBV4-3, the J call TRBJ2-1; a possible D gene is TRBD1 (5 bases). The CDR3 spans 16 residues. V dropped 0 bases and J dropped 2 bases, with 11 bases sitting between them. Germline V CDR1 and CDR2: LGHNA, YSLEER. CDR3 loop: CASSQEIGVPYNEQFF. CDR3 nucleotide sequence: TGCGCCAGCAGCCAAGAAATAGGGGTCCCCTACAATGAGCAGTTCTTC.